A single sample is the source of the 24 T cell receptor beta chains below, sequenced in a study of beta chain features in type 1 diabetes. cDNA synthesis used the whole RNA isolate, giving expressed TCRB sequences. TCRdb keeps only in-frame clones here, not all; method: immunoSEQ multiplex PCR. This sample has 250,000 to 350,000 clones, with 9.5% to 11% found just once. The source material was naive CD4+ T cells from blood. Receptor source: a woman younger than 45 in good health.

The V call is TRBV5-1, the J call TRBJ2-2; 9 bases are a match to TRBD1. The V gene end was trimmed by 4 bases and the J gene end by 6 bases; junction bases not matched to a gene: 7. The CDR3 is made up of 15 amino acids. Germline CDR1 and CDR2: SGHRS and YFSETQ. The CDR3 DNA follows: TGCGCCAGCAGCAGCGACAGGGGGAGGTCCGGGGAGCTGTTTTTT. Translated, it gives CASSSDRGRSGELFF.

A few counts support this clone. The V call is TRBV6-6, the J call TRBJ2-5; TRBD2 agrees at 11 bases. The germline V gene has CDR1 MNHNY and CDR2 SVGAGI (reference sequence). Trimming cost V 7 bases and J 2 bases; bases outside gene matches: 6. The CDR3 has 15 residues. The CDR3 DNA sequence: TGTGCCAGCAACTGGGGGACTAGCGGACAAGAGACCCAGTACTTC. Translated, it gives CASNWGTSGQETQYF.

The V and J genes are TRBV7-2 and TRBJ2-7; 10 bases map to TRBD2. This CDR3 has 16 amino acids. The V and J ends lost 5 bases and 5 bases, in that order; junction bases with no gene match: 12. Germline CDR1 reads SGHTA; CDR2 reads FQGNSA. In DNA form, the CDR3 reads TGTGCCAGCAGCCGCCGGCTAGCGGGAGTATCTCACGAGCAGTACTTC. Translated: CASSRRLAGVSHEQYF.

The table lists this clone with a few counts. This chain joins TRBV7-2 and TRBJ2-3, with 12 bases identical to TRBD2. The V segment lost 2 bases and the J segment 4 bases; nucleotides outside the gene matches: 7. This CDR3 spans 17 amino acids. CDR1 and CDR2 (germline): SGHTA, FQGNSA. DNA of the CDR3: TGTGCCAGCAGCTTATCCTGGACTAGCGGGAAATCAGATACGCAGTATTTT. Residues: CASSLSWTSGKSDTQYF.

The table lists this clone with a few counts. This rearrangement joins TRBV18 to TRBJ1-1, with 7 bases matching TRBD1. CDR3 length: 14 amino acids. CDR1 is KGHSH, CDR2 LQKENI, per germline. Trimming at V came to 5 bases and at J to 0 bases, leaving 3 bases not matched to a gene. The CDR3: CASSSGQLNTEAFF. CDR3 nucleotides: TGTGCCAGCTCATCGGGACAGTTGAACACTGAAGCTTTCTTT.

This clone appeared a few times. The V and J genes are TRBV6-7 and TRBJ2-1, with 14 bases fitting TRBD2. TRBV6-7 is an ORF, and what it does is uncertain. With 6 bases clipped from V and 6 bases from J, the junction kept 7 bases outside the gene matches. The CDR3 is made up of 16 amino acids. The CDR3, as DNA: TGTGCCAGCAGACGAGCCGGGACTAGCGGGGGCAATGAGCAGTTCTTC. Translation: CASRRAGTSGGNEQFF.

This clone appeared a few times. The chain joins TRBV10-2 to TRBJ2-7; tentative D call: TRBD2 (6 bases). The CDR3 covers 11 residues. Trimming left V 7 bases short and J 12 bases short, with 16 bases between. The germline V gene encodes CDR1 WSHSY and CDR2 SAAADI. In DNA form, the CDR3 reads TGCGCCAGCATATCTAGCGATAGTCTGTACTTC. This translates into CASISSDSLYF.

The genes are TRBV28 and TRBJ1-2; TRBD1 might be the D (6 bases). Germline assignment: CDR1 MDHEN and CDR2 SYDVKM. V dropped 6 bases and J dropped 0 bases, with 17 bases sitting between them. This CDR3 is 16 amino acids long. The CDR3 DNA is TGTGCCAGCAGCCCAGCCTGGGACACCTCTAACTATGGCTACACCTTC. Translation gives CASSPAWDTSNYGYTF.

The chain couples TRBV5-1 to TRBJ2-7; no definite D call. The CDR3 length is 12 residues. V lost 0 bases and J lost 1, with 2 bases in between. Germline-derived CDR1 and CDR2 are SGHRS and YFSETQ. CDR3 protein: CASSLASYEQYF. DNA of the CDR3: TGCGCCAGCAGCTTGGCATCCTACGAGCAGTACTTC.

V usage is TRBV28 and J usage is TRBJ2-1; D may be TRBD2 (5 bases). The CDR3 is 13 amino acids. Trimming stripped 3 bases from V and 10 bases from J, with 13 bases between. Per the germline V gene, CDR1 is MDHEN and CDR2 is SYDVKM. CDR3 bases: TGTGCCAGCAGTTTCTTAGCGAGCTTGGAGCAGTTCTTC. Translating it yields CASSFLASLEQFF.

Details on this clone: Other DNA sequences in this specimen translate into the identical CDR3. V usage is TRBV18 and J usage is TRBJ2-6; TRBD2 is a possible D gene (6 bases). CDR1 is KGHSH, CDR2 LQKENI, per germline. The V gene lost 2 bases and the J gene lost 2 bases, with 7 bases spanning the gap. CDR3 length equals 15 residues. CDR3 DNA sequence: TGTGCCAGCTCACCAGCGGGGACTGGGGCCAACGTCCTGACTTTC. Amino acid sequence: CASSPAGTGANVLTF. Supplemented by reference TRBV18 and TRBJ2-6, the full variable domain reads NAGVMQNPRHLVRRRGQEARLRCSPMKGHSHVYWYRQLPEEGLKFMVYLQKENIIDESGMPKERFSAEFPKEGPSILRIQQVVRGDSAAYFCASSPAGTGANVLTFGAGSRLTVL.

This rearrangement joins TRBV5-1 to TRBJ2-7, with 8 bases aligning to TRBD2. After removal of 2 bases from V and 7 bases from J, the junction contained 14 bases not matched to a gene. Germline CDR1 is SGHRS and CDR2 is YFSETQ. CDR3 size: 16 residues. CDR3: CASSFPTSGTKQEQYF. As DNA, the CDR3 is TGCGCCAGCAGCTTCCCCACTAGCGGAACCAAACAAGAGCAGTACTTC.

This clone came up a few times. The chain combines TRBV7-3 with TRBJ2-6; no clear D gene. CDR1 and CDR2 (germline): SGHTA, FQGTGA. The CDR3 is 18 amino acids. Trimming took off 1 base at V and 0 bases at J, with 13 bases between the two ends. Here the CDR3 DNA reads TGTGCCAGCAGCTTAAGGGCCGCAAGTGCCTCTGGGGCCAACGTCCTGACTTTC. It translates to CASSLRAASASGANVLTF.

This clone was detected only a few times. The gene calls are TRBV4-3 and TRBJ2-4; 15 nucleotides match TRBD2. V was clipped by 4 bases and J by 6 bases; unmatched bases: 13. Germline V gene lookup returns CDR1 LGHNA and CDR2 YSLEER. CDR3 length: 19 amino acids. CDR3 sequence: CASSPRTSGRDAPGNIQYF. DNA of the CDR3: TGCGCCAGCAGCCCACGGACTAGCGGGAGGGATGCGCCGGGAAACATTCAGTACTTC.

The V gene is TRBV27, the J gene TRBJ2-1, with D possibly being TRBD2 (6 bases). Deletions cut 4 bases from V and 7 bases from J, with 17 bases between. This CDR3 is 15 amino acids long. CDR1 and CDR2 (germline): MNHEY, SMNVEV (reference sequence). The CDR3 spells CASSSHRLGENEQFF. DNA of the CDR3: TGTGCCAGCAGTTCCCATAGACTAGGAGAGAATGAGCAGTTCTTC.

Only a few counts were recorded for this clone. At the DNA level, this CDR3 is encoded by other sequences in the same sample as well. The V and J genes are TRBV18 and TRBJ1-2; D might be TRBD1 (5 bases). Deletions cut 5 bases from V and 3 bases from J, with 10 bases between. The CDR3 extends over 13 amino acids. CDR1 KGHSH and CDR2 LQKENI come from the germline V gene. The CDR3 DNA reads as TGTGCCAGCTCAACCGGGGGGGACTATGGCTACACCTTC. Translating it yields CASSTGGDYGYTF.

This rearrangement joins TRBV4-1 to TRBJ2-7; TRBD2 matches 8 bases. Trimming took 4 bases from V and 4 from J; bases not matched to a gene: 15. Germline loops: CDR1 MGHRA, CDR2 YSYEKL. The CDR3 sequence is 17 residues long. DNA of the CDR3: TGCGCCAGCAGCCCCCGGGAGGGGTTCGGAGGAGAATACGAGCAGTACTTC. It is translated as CASSPREGFGGEYEQYF.

This clone was picked up a small number of times. The rearrangement joins TRBV4-3 to TRBJ1-2; 7 nucleotides line up with TRBD1. The trim removed 1 base at V and 6 bases at J, leaving 14 bases unmatched. The CDR3 is made up of 17 amino acids. Germline loops: CDR1 LGHNA, CDR2 YSLEER. The CDR3 DNA follows: TGCGCCAGCAGCCAAGGAGAATCCAGGGGGAGTTTACATGGCTACACCTTC. This sequence encodes CASSQGESRGSLHGYTF.

In its sample, this clone was seen a few times. This rearrangement joins TRBV23-1 to TRBJ2-7; D is perhaps TRBD2 (6 bases). TRBV23-1 is identified as an open reading frame with a role that is uncertain. V lost 2 bases to trimming and J lost 2 bases, with 28 bases between them. This CDR3 spans 20 amino acids. The CDR3 nucleotides read TGCGCCAGCAGTCAACAGCTGCAGGCCCACCCGGGACTCCGAACCTACGAGCAGTACTTC. Encoded protein: CASSQQLQAHPGLRTYEQYF.

The J gene is TRBJ2-2, the V gene TRBV6-5, with 8 bases matching TRBD2. The CDR3 contains 15 residues. Germline CDR1 MNHEY, CDR2 SVGAGI. Germline trimming cut 8 bases from V and 4 bases from J; bases unmatched to any gene: 9. CDR3 residues: CASCASGSGTGELFF. CDR3 DNA: TGTGCCAGCTGTGCGAGCGGGAGTGGCACCGGGGAGCTGTTTTTT.

V gene TRBV13 combines with J gene TRBJ2-1; D not resolved. The germline CDR1 and CDR2 sequences are PRHDT and FYEKMQ (reference sequence). V was shortened by 4 bases and J by 5 bases, with 6 bases between the two germline ends. The CDR3 has 12 amino acids. DNA of the CDR3: TGTGCCAGCAGCTCTAGAGACAATGAGCAGTTCTTC. The encoded protein is CASSSRDNEQFF.

The table lists this clone with a few counts. The V call is TRBV7-6, the J call TRBJ1-3; the match to TRBD1 covers 11 bases. V was clipped by 5 bases and J by 6 bases; unmatched bases: 6. Germline CDR1 SGHVS, CDR2 FNYEAQ. This CDR3 region has 15 residues. The CDR3 spells CASSQGQGDANTIYF. DNA of the CDR3: TGTGCCAGCAGCCAGGGACAGGGGGATGCAAACACCATATATTTT.

The V call is TRBV27, the J call TRBJ2-5, with D perhaps matching TRBD2 (5 bases). Germline V gene sequence: CDR1 MNHEY, CDR2 SMNVEV (reference sequence). CDR3 size: 13 residues. Trimming took 2 bases from V and 9 from J, leaving 13 bases between them. DNA for the CDR3: TGTGCCAGCAGTTTAGGTCTCGGGGATCCCCAGTACTTC. This sequence encodes CASSLGLGDPQYF.

The sample holds a few counts of this clone. The chain couples TRBV30 to TRBJ2-7; TRBD2 matches at 10 bases. Unmatched junction bases numbered 4, after V lost 7 bases and J lost 4 bases. Germline CDR1 is GTSNPN and CDR2 is SVGIG (reference sequence). This CDR3 is built from 12 residues. The CDR3 DNA reads TGTGCCTCGTCTAGCGGGAGTTACGAGCAGTACTTC. It is translated as CASSSGSYEQYF.